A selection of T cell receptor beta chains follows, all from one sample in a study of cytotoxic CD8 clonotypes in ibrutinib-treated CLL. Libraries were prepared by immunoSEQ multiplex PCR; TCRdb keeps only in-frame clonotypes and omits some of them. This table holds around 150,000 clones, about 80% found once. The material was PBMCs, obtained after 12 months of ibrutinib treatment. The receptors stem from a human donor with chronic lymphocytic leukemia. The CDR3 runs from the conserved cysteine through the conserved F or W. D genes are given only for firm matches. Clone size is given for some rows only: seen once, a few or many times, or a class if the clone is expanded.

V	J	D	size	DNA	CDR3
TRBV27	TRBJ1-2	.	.	TGTGCCAGCAGTTTATCGTTGGGAGGCGCTTATGGCTACACCTTC	CASSLSLGGAYGYTF
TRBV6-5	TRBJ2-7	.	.	TGTGCCAGCAGTTACTCGGTCATGGGGTACGAGCAGTACTTC	CASSYSVMGYEQYF
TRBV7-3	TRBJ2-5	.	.	TGTGCCAGCAGCTTATATGGTACAGTTCAAGAGACCCAGTACTTC	CASSLYGTVQETQYF
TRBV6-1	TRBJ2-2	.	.	TGTGCCAGCTTTTTCTGGGGCCCTGGGGAGCTGTTTTTT	CASFFWGPGELFF
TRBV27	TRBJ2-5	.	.	TGTGCCAGCAGTAAATCGCCCGCGTTGACTAAAGAGACCCAGTACTTC	CASSKSPALTKETQYF
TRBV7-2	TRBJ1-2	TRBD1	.	TGTGCCAGCAGCTTAGCGCCGTCGTCACAGGGGGCGGTCTATGGCTACACCTTC	CASSLAPSSQGAVYGYTF
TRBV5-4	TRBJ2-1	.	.	TGTGCCAGCAGCTTCATTACAGGGAGCGGACACTCGCAGTTCTTC	CASSFITGSGHSQFF
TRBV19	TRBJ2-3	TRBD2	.	TGTGCCAGTAGTATTCCTCAGCGGGAGGTGGCCACAGATACGCAGTATTTT	CASSIPQREVATDTQYF
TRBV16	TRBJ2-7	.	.	TGTGCCAGCAGCCAATCATTACGGGGGGCCCGGGATCGGGACTACGAGCAGTACTTC	CASSQSLRGARDRDYEQYF
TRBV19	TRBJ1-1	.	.	TGTGCCAGTAGTATTGCGGGGCCAGGGACGCCTCAATTCTTT	CASSIAGPGTPQFF
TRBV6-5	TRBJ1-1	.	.	TGTGCCAGCAGTTACTCGACGGGGGCTGAAGCTTTCTTT	CASSYSTGAEAFF
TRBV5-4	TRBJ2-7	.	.	TGTGCCAGCAGCTTGGTGGCCAGCTCCTACGAGCAGTACTTC	CASSLVASSYEQYF
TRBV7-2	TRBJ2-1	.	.	TGTGCCAGCATCTTAACGCCGGGGTTCCACAATGAGCAGTTCTTC	CASILTPGFHNEQFF
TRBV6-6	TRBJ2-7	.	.	TGTGCCAGCAGAGAGGGCGCCCAAGGCGAGCAGTACTTC	CASREGAQGEQYF
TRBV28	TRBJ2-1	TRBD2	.	TGTGCCAGCAGTCCCCCCCCTAGCGGGAGCGGGGATGAGCAGTTCTTC	CASSPPPSGSGDEQFF
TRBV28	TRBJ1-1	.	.	TGTGCCAGCAGCCCCGCCGTCCTTGAAGCTTTCTTT	CASSPAVLEAFF
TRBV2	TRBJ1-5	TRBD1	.	TGTGCCAGCACGAGACAGGGTTACAATCAGCCCCAGCATTTT	CASTRQGYNQPQHF
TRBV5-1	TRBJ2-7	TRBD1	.	TGCGCCAGCAGCCGGACAGGGGGCTCCTACGAGCAGTACTTC	CASSRTGGSYEQYF
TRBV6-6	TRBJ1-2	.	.	TGTGCCAGCAGGGGGGATGGCTACACCTTC	CASRGDGYTF
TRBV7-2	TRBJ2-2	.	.	TGTGCCAGCAGCGCAGTGTACAGCCGTCTGGGCACCGGGGAGCTGTTTTTT	CASSAVYSRLGTGELFF
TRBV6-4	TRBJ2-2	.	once	TGTGCCAGTAGTACGGAGGGAGGATTGGAGCTGTTTTTT	CASSTEGGLELFF
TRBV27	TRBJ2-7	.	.	TGTGCCACCACTACCTGGGGTCCCTACGAGCAGTACTTC	CATTTWGPYEQYF
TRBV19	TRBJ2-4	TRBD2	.	TGTGCCAGTAAGGGCGGGAGGCGCAGGCACTTC	CASKGGRRRHF
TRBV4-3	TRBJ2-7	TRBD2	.	TGCGCCAGCAGCCAAGATTTGTGGGGGGGGTCCTACGAGCAGTACTTC	CASSQDLWGGSYEQYF
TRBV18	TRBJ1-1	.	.	TGTGCCAGCTCACCGACCGAACGGACGGTGAACACTGAAGCTTTCTTT	CASSPTERTVNTEAFF
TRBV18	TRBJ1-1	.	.	TGTGCCAGCTCAACTTCGAACACTGAAGCTTTCTTT	CASSTSNTEAFF
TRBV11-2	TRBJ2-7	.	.	TGTGCCAGCAGCTTAGATCGGGGGGCTGGGAGGGAGCAGTACTTC	CASSLDRGAGREQYF
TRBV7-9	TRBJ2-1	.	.	TGTGCCAGCAGCTTAGTGGACTATCGGCTTTACAATGAGCAGTTCTTC	CASSLVDYRLYNEQFF
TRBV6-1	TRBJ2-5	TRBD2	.	TGTGCCAGCACCCAAGGAGCTAGCGGAGAGACCCAGTACTTC	CASTQGASGETQYF
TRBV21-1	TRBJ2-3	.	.	TGTGCCAGCAACGACAGATTTTCACAGGTCCCAGATACGCAGTATTTT	CASNDRFSQVPDTQYF
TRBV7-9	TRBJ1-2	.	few	TGTGCCAGCAGCTCCCACCGGTCCAGGACGGGTAACTATGGCTACACCTTC	CASSSHRSRTGNYGYTF
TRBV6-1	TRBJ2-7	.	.	TGTGCCAGCAGTGAAGAGGAGGGATCTTCCTACGAGCAGTACTTC	CASSEEEGSSYEQYF
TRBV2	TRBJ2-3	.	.	TGTGCCAGCAGTGGGCACACAGATACGCAGTATTTT	CASSGHTDTQYF
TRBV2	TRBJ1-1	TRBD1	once	TGTGCCAGCAGTCGGACAGGGATGAACACTGAAGCTTTCTTT	CASSRTGMNTEAFF
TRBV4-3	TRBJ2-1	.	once	TGCGCCAGCAGCTCCACTCGCTACAATGAGCAGTTCTTC	CASSSTRYNEQFF
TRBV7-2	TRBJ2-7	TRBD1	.	TGTGCCAGCAGCTTAGATCAGCGGAACAGGGGCTACGAGCAGTACTTC	CASSLDQRNRGYEQYF
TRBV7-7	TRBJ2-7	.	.	TGTGCTAGCAGCTTAGAGCTGGGGGCAGGGGAGCAGTACTTC	CASSLELGAGEQYF
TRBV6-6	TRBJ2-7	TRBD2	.	TGTGCCAGCAGTCGCGGACTAGCGGAAACCTACGAGCAGTACTTC	CASSRGLAETYEQYF
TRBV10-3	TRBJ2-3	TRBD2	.	TGTGCCATCTCGCGGGGGAGCCCAGATACGCAGTATTTT	CAISRGSPDTQYF
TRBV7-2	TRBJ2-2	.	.	TGTGCCAGCACCCTTGGGGCGGCGAACACCGGGGAGCTGTTTTTT	CASTLGAANTGELFF
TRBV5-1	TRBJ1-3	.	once	TGCGCCAGCAAATCTGGGCAGGGGATTGGAACCATATATTTT	CASKSGQGIGTIYF